A selection of T cell receptor beta chains follows, all from one sample in a study of blood T cell repertoires in COVID-19. The repertoire was sequenced with immunoSEQ multiplex PCR; TCRdb's copy has only in-frame clones and lacks some. In the table there are about 49,000 clones, 86% of which are singletons. Sequencing was carried out using peripheral blood. These receptors were collected from a man between 35 and 55 years old with active COVID-19. Each CDR3 is given with its conserved first and last residue. A D gene is named only where the DNA matches it firmly. The size entry is marked missing in some rows and otherwise reads once, few, many or a size class.

TGTGCCAGCAGGCCGTGGGAGGGGTACACTGAAGCTTTCTTT	CASRPWEGYTEAFF	TRBV5-8	TRBJ1-1	-	-
TGTGCCAGCAGCCTTAGAGGGCAGGGGGCGAACACCGGGGAGCTGTTTTTT	CASSLRGQGANTGELFF	TRBV3-1/TRBV3-2	TRBJ2-2	-	TRBD1
TGTGCCAGCAGCGTACGTAGCGGGAGTACCGGGGAGCTGTTTTTT	CASSVRSGSTGELFF	TRBV9	TRBJ2-2	-	TRBD2
TGTGCCAGCAGCATTGGACACTTAGACTATGGCTACACCTTC	CASSIGHLDYGYTF	TRBV6-6	TRBJ1-2	-	-
TGCGCCAGCAGTCAATCATTGGGGCGAGGCCCCCACCTCTACGAGCAGTACTTC	CASSQSLGRGPHLYEQYF	TRBV23-1	TRBJ2-7	-	-
TGTGCCAGCAGCCAAAACAGGGATATGAACACTGAAGCTTTCTTT	CASSQNRDMNTEAFF	TRBV4-2	TRBJ1-1	-	-
TGTGCCAGCTCACCGGGGGAGGGTTCACCCCTCCACTTT	CASSPGEGSPLHF	TRBV18	TRBJ1-6	few	-
TGTGCCAGCAGCTTGGCGACTTCCTACGAGCAGTACTTC	CASSLATSYEQYF	TRBV5-5	TRBJ2-7	-	-
TGTGCCAGCAGCCGCGGGGCAGGGTCCGACACCGGGGAGCTGTTTTTT	CASSRGAGSDTGELFF	TRBV5-5	TRBJ2-2	-	-
TGTGCCAGCTCACCACCGAGCCTAGCAGACTACGAGCAGTACTTC	CASSPPSLADYEQYF	TRBV18	TRBJ2-7	-	-
TGTGCCAGCAGCGTAGATGCTAGCCGCCCCTACGAGCAGTACTTC	CASSVDASRPYEQYF	TRBV9	TRBJ2-7	-	-
TGTGCCACCAGTGCCAGGACAGGGGTGAATGAGCAGTTCTTC	CATSARTGVNEQFF	TRBV24-1	TRBJ2-1	-	TRBD1
TGTGCCAGCAGCCGTAGGAGGGGAGCCACTGAAGCTTTCTTT	CASSRRRGATEAFF	TRBV14	TRBJ1-1	-	-
TGTGCCAGCAGCATTTATCTAGAAGCTTTCTTT	CASSIYLEAFF	TRBV5-5	TRBJ1-1	-	-
TGTGCCAGCAGTCGGACAGTCTCCTACGAGCAGTACTTC	CASSRTVSYEQYF	TRBV27	TRBJ2-7	few	-
TGTGCCATCAGTGAAGTAGCGGGAACTGGCACAGATACGCAGTATTTT	CAISEVAGTGTDTQYF	TRBV10-3	TRBJ2-3	-	TRBD2
TGTGCCAGCAGCTCCATAGAGGATGGCTACACCTTC	CASSSIEDGYTF	TRBV11-2	TRBJ1-2	-	-
TGTGCCAGCTCCCCGGGACAGCGGAATCAGCCCCAGCATTTT	CASSPGQRNQPQHF	TRBV18	TRBJ1-5	-	TRBD1
TGTGCCAGCAGTGAACAGGGGCGGGCTAGCGGGAGAAACGAGCAGTACTTC	CASSEQGRASGRNEQYF	TRBV25-1	TRBJ2-7	once	TRBD2
TGCGCCAGCAGCTTGGAACAGGTTGATTCACCCCTCCACTTT	CASSLEQVDSPLHF	TRBV5-1	TRBJ1-6	-	-
TGTGCCAGCAGTCTCTCGGGGTTGCTCGGCTACACCTTC	CASSLSGLLGYTF	TRBV6-5	TRBJ1-2	-	-
TGTGCCAGCAGCTTAAGGGGGGGCTCTGGAAACACCATATATTTT	CASSLRGGSGNTIYF	TRBV7-3	TRBJ1-3	-	-
TGCAGTGCTACGGGACAGGTGGACTACACCTTC	CSATGQVDYTF	TRBV20-1	TRBJ1-2	few	TRBD1
TGTGCCAGCAGCTCCATCGAGGGGGACAATGAGCAGTTCTTC	CASSSIEGDNEQFF	TRBV7-3	TRBJ2-1	-	-
TGCGCCAGCAGTCCCGAGACCAGGGGGCGAGAGACCCAGTACTTC	CASSPETRGRETQYF	TRBV23-1	TRBJ2-5	-	TRBD1
TGTGCCAGCAGCCGGGTTAACACTGAAGCTTTCTTT	CASSRVNTEAFF	TRBV11-1	TRBJ1-1	-	-
TGTGCCAGCTCACCAGAACGGTCCTATGGCTACACCTTC	CASSPERSYGYTF	TRBV18	TRBJ1-2	-	-
TGTGCCAGCAGCTCCCCGACAGGTGACTACGAGCAGTACTTC	CASSSPTGDYEQYF	TRBV5-4	TRBJ2-7	-	-
TGCAGCGTTGATCAGGGTGGCTACACCTTC	CSVDQGGYTF	TRBV29-1	TRBJ1-2	-	-
TGTGCCACCAGCATTATCGGGACAGATAGCACAGATACGCAGTATTTT	CATSIIGTDSTDTQYF	TRBV15	TRBJ2-3	once	TRBD1
TGTGCCAGCAGTTTACGAGGAAGCTATGGCTACACCTTC	CASSLRGSYGYTF	TRBV27	TRBJ1-2	-	-
TGTGGGTTGGGGACGGGAGGGAATCTTGAGCAGTTCTTC	CGLGTGGNLEQFF	TRBV2	TRBJ2-1	-	TRBD2
TGCGCCAGCAGCTTCAGCGGGAGATCGGAGACCCAGTACTTC	CASSFSGRSETQYF	TRBV5-1	TRBJ2-5	few	TRBD2
TGTGCCAGCAGCCCTGGGCCTCAGCCCCAGCATTTT	CASSPGPQPQHF	TRBV3-1/TRBV3-2	TRBJ1-5	-	-